This passage covers 30 T cell receptor beta chains from one sample sequenced in a study of cytomegalovirus exposure and HLA in healthy donors. Primers: 60 Vbeta forward and 13 Jbeta reverse. Using immunoSEQ multiplex PCR, the repertoire was profiled, and TCRdb retains in-frame clones only, with some absent. The sample consists of 120,000 or so clones, roughly 80% of them appearing once. What was sequenced was PBMCs. These receptors originate from a man aged 30 to 45 in good health and CMV-seropositive.

The chain uses TRBV5-4 and TRBJ1-2; 9 bases are a match to TRBD1. Germline trimming cut 4 bases from V and 3 bases from J; bases unmatched to any gene: 4. This CDR3 comprises 14 residues. Germline CDR1 reads SGHNT; CDR2 reads YYREEE (reference sequence). CDR3 residues: CASSPGQGDYGYTF. CDR3 nucleotides: TGTGCCAGCAGCCCGGGACAGGGCGACTATGGCTACACCTTC.

The V gene is TRBV7-2, the J gene TRBJ1-2; D unclear. Germline V gene sequence: CDR1 SGHTA, CDR2 FQGNSA. Trimming shortened V by 1 base and J by 4 bases, and 7 bases separated the two germline ends. The CDR3 has 13 amino acids. CDR3 in DNA: TGTGCCAGCAGCTTAGATTACAGCTATGGCTACACCTTC. It specifies CASSLDYSYGYTF.

The gene calls are TRBV7-2 and TRBJ2-2; tentatively, D is TRBD1 (6 bases). The germline V gene encodes CDR1 SGHTA and CDR2 FQGNSA. The V and J ends lost 3 bases and 1 base respectively, with 9 bases between them. The CDR3 extends over 15 amino acids. The CDR3 DNA reads as TGTGCCAGCAGCTTTCGGACAGTGAACACCGGGGAGCTGTTTTTT. Its protein product is CASSFRTVNTGELFF.

V and J are TRBV9 and TRBJ2-1, with 10 bases fitting TRBD1. The CDR3 runs 16 residues. V lost 3 bases, J lost 4 bases, and 7 bases stayed unmatched. CDR1 is SGDLS, CDR2 YYNGEE, per germline. CDR3 nucleotides: TGTGCCAGCAGCGGTCCTAGGGACAGGGGATACAATGAGCAGTTCTTC. It yields the protein CASSGPRDRGYNEQFF. The variable domain in full, completed from reference TRBV9 and TRBJ2-1, reads DSGVTQTPKHLITATGQRVTLRCSPRSGDLSVYWYQQSLDQGLQFLIQYYNGEERAKGNILERFSAQQFPDLHSELNLSSLELGDSALYFCASSGPRDRGYNEQFFGPGTRLTVL.

This chain links TRBV6-1 with TRBJ2-5; 7 positions agree with TRBD1. V lost 6 bases to trimming and J lost 7 bases; unmatched junction nucleotides: 11. This CDR3 is 14 amino acids long. Germline V lookup: CDR1 MNHNS, CDR2 SASEGT. The CDR3 is CASRVGQPLATQYF. The CDR3 nucleotides are TGTGCCAGCAGAGTGGGACAGCCTCTTGCGACCCAGTACTTC.

This clone was found a few times. V gene TRBV2 combines with J gene TRBJ2-1; 12 bases align to TRBD1. Germline trimming cut 4 bases from V and 6 bases from J; bases unmatched to any gene: 1. CDR3 length: 14 amino acids. Germline lookup yields CDR1 SNHLY and CDR2 FYNNEI. Written as DNA, the CDR3 is TGTGCCAGCAGTGCGGGACAGGGGGCCAATGAGCAGTTCTTC. This encodes CASSAGQGANEQFF.

This chain connects TRBV13 to TRBJ1-2; D might be TRBD1 (6 bases). The length of the CDR3 is 15 residues. The germline CDR1 and CDR2 sequences are PRHDT and FYEKMQ (reference sequence). V lost 5 bases and J lost 2, with 15 bases in between. The chain's CDR3 is CASSGELGGNYGYTF. In DNA, the CDR3 is TGTGCCAGCAGCGGGGAGTTAGGGGGAAACTATGGCTACACCTTC.

The chain employs TRBV11-2 and TRBJ2-7; 7 bases fit TRBD1. The CDR3 has 15 residues. Trimming cost V 7 bases and J 7 bases; bases outside gene matches: 16. Germline V gene data show CDR1 as SGHAT and CDR2 as FQNNGV. DNA for the CDR3: TGTGCCAGCAACGCCAGGGGGTCTCCAAATGGAGAGCAGTACTTC. Protein sequence: CASNARGSPNGEQYF.

V is TRBV18 and J is TRBJ2-5, with 10 nucleotides matching TRBD1. The CDR3 covers 15 residues. V gave up 6 bases and J gave up 5 bases; unmatched junction bases: 9. Germline CDR1 and CDR2: KGHSH and LQKENI. CDR3 sequence reads: CASSSGQGPFETQYF. The CDR3 DNA reads as TGTGCCAGCTCGTCGGGACAGGGGCCGTTCGAGACCCAGTACTTC.

This clone occurred a few times. This chain joins TRBV28 and TRBJ1-1; D possibly corresponds to TRBD1 (5 bases). The CDR3 length is 15 residues. With 5 bases removed from V and 1 base from J, the gap between germline ends came to 14 bases. The germline CDR1 and CDR2 sequences are MDHEN and SYDVKM. The CDR3, as DNA: TGTGCCAGCAGTCCCCAAATTACAGGGAACACTGAAGCTTTCTTT. Protein sequence: CASSPQITGNTEAFF.

V and J are TRBV6-6 and TRBJ1-1, with a possible D match to TRBD1 (5 bases). The ends were cut back, 6 bases at V and 3 bases at J, with 11 bases in the middle. CDR1 is MNHNY, CDR2 SVGAGI, per germline (reference sequence). The CDR3 sequence is 13 residues long. CDR3 nucleotide sequence: TGTGCCAGCAGACCGGGCAGGGACACTGAAGCTTTCTTT. Translation: CASRPGRDTEAFF.

V gene TRBV5-6 combines with J gene TRBJ2-2; tentative D call: TRBD2 (5 bases). The germline gives CDR1 SGHDT, CDR2 YYEEEE. The CDR3 has 15 amino acids. V lost 7 bases and J lost 1, with 14 bases in between. CDR3 residues: CASEEVIRNTGELFF. In DNA form, the CDR3 reads TGTGCCAGCGAGGAGGTAATCAGGAACACCGGGGAGCTGTTTTTT.

This chain joins TRBV10-3 and TRBJ1-1, with D possibly matching TRBD1 (6 bases). The CDR3 consists of 16 residues. The germline CDR1 and CDR2 sequences are ENHRY and SYGVKD. Trimming shortened V by 7 bases and J by 0 bases, and 18 bases separated the two germline ends. The DNA for the CDR3 is TGTGCCATCATGCCCCACCCACAGGGCATGAACACTGAAGCTTTCTTT. It yields the protein CAIMPHPQGMNTEAFF.

V usage is TRBV9 and J usage is TRBJ1-6; 7 bases align to TRBD1. V lost 3 bases, J lost 8 bases, and 2 bases stayed unmatched. CDR1 is SGDLS and CDR2 is YYNGEE in the germline V gene. This CDR3 contains 13 residues. The CDR3 DNA sequence: TGTGCCAGCAGCGGGGACAGTTATTCACCCCTCCACTTT. Translating it yields CASSGDSYSPLHF.

V is TRBV6-1 and J is TRBJ1-1; 7 positions agree with TRBD1. After removal of 4 bases from V and 1 base from J, the junction contained 6 bases not matched to a gene. CDR3 size: 15 residues. Germline CDR1 and CDR2: MNHNS and SASEGT. The chain's CDR3 is CASSALTGRNTEAFF. CDR3 nucleotides: TGTGCCAGCAGTGCCTTGACAGGGAGGAACACTGAAGCTTTCTTT.

The chain combines TRBV5-6 with TRBJ1-3; TRBD1 might be the D (6 bases). V was clipped by 3 bases and J by 2 bases, with 15 bases between them. In germline, CDR1 is SGHDT, CDR2 YYEEEE. The CDR3 has 16 amino acids. CDR3 sequence reads: CASSWGTPGPGNTIYF. CDR3 DNA sequence: TGTGCCAGCAGCTGGGGGACACCTGGACCTGGAAACACCATATATTTT.

Only one count was recorded for this clone. V is TRBV5-5 and J is TRBJ1-3; D unresolved. This CDR3 comprises 15 residues. Deletions cut 0 bases from V and 1 base from J, with 8 bases between. The germline gives CDR1 SGHKS, CDR2 YYEKEE (reference sequence). CDR3 coding DNA: TGTGCCAGCAGCTTGGGCCCACTTTCTGGAAACACCATATATTTT. The encoded protein is CASSLGPLSGNTIYF. Variable domain in full (rest from reference TRBV5-5 and TRBJ1-3): DAGVTQSPTHLIKTRGQQVTLRCSPISGHKSVSWYQQVLGQGPQFIFQYYEKEERGRGNFPDRFSARQFPNYSSELNVNALLLGDSALYLCASSLGPLSGNTIYFGEGSWLTVV.

With respect to this clone: Mismatch with germline at one junction end may stem from a read error. The gene calls are TRBV4-1 and TRBJ2-2, with 7 bases fitting TRBD1. CDR3 length equals 17 residues. Per the germline V gene, CDR1 is MGHRA and CDR2 is YSYEKL. CDR3 DNA: TGCGCCAGCAGCAAAGACGTTTTCGGGACAGACACCGGGGAGCTGTTTTTT. It is translated as CASSKDVFGTDTGELFF.

This clone has just one count. The chain couples TRBV6-4 to TRBJ1-1; TRBD1 might be the D (6 bases). The CDR3 extends over 13 amino acids. Germline V gives CDR1 MRHNA, CDR2 SNTAGT. The V end lost 3 bases, the J end lost 4 bases, and 9 bases lay between the germline ends. The CDR3 region has the DNA TGTGCCAGCAGTGAGGGGGCGGCCACTGAAGCTTTCTTT. Protein sequence: CASSEGAATEAFF.

The chain carries TRBV29-1 and TRBJ1-1, with TRBD1 as a possible D gene (6 bases). Germline CDR1 SQVTM, CDR2 ANQGSEA. The germline V and J ends were trimmed by 2 bases and 8 bases, with 12 bases remaining between them. The CDR3 spans 12 residues. The CDR3 protein is CSVESGGTEAFF. The CDR3 DNA reads as TGCAGCGTTGAATCGGGGGGCACGGAAGCTTTCTTT.

The rearrangement uses TRBV18 and TRBJ2-3, with a weak D call TRBD1 (6 bases). V gave up 4 bases and J gave up 2 bases, with 10 bases separating them. This CDR3 has 14 residues. CDR1 and CDR2 (germline): KGHSH, LQKENI. CDR3 sequence reads: CASSLDRYTDTQYF. The CDR3 DNA is TGTGCCAGCTCACTCGACAGGTACACAGATACGCAGTATTTT.

This rearrangement joins TRBV19 to TRBJ1-2; the D gene is possibly TRBD1 (5 bases). V dropped 1 base and J dropped 4 bases, with 7 bases sitting between them. The CDR3 is 13 amino acids. Looked up from germline, CDR1 is LNHDA and CDR2 is SQIVND (reference sequence). CDR3 loop: CASSIGTGYGYTF. As DNA, the CDR3 is TGTGCCAGTAGTATAGGCACAGGCTATGGCTACACCTTC.

The chain combines TRBV27 with TRBJ2-3; D is ambiguous. V lost 1 base, J lost 1 base, and 15 bases lay in between. The CDR3 extends over 17 amino acids. CDR1 and CDR2 from the germline V gene are MNHEY and SMNVEV (reference sequence). DNA of the CDR3: TGTGCCAGCAGTTTATTATCTGCAGGATCAGGCACAGATACGCAGTATTTT. Translating it yields CASSLLSAGSGTDTQYF.

The chain links TRBV5-1 to TRBJ2-1; TRBD2 matches at 7 bases. Losses at the gene ends were 5 bases for V and 9 bases for J; bases not matched to a gene: 2. Germline V CDR1 and CDR2: SGHRS, YFSETQ. The CDR3 has 11 residues. CDR3 amino acids: CASRGGGEQFF. The DNA for the CDR3 is TGCGCCAGCAGGGGCGGGGGTGAGCAGTTCTTC.

The chain has TRBV21-1 and TRBJ2-1; the table gives TRBD1 as D, unverified against the DNA. TRBV21-1 is a pseudogene locus. The CDR3 totals 18 residues. The CDR3 coding sequence is TGTGCCAGCAGCATGAGGACAGAGTCTTTATTATACGACAATGAGCAGTTCTTC. Translated: CASSMRTESLLYDNEQFF.

This clone was found once. The gene calls are TRBV18 and TRBJ2-1; D possibly corresponds to TRBD2 (6 bases). V shed 3 bases and J shed 8 bases, with 14 bases lying between them. Germline CDR1 and CDR2: KGHSH and LQKENI. CDR3 size: 14 residues. This CDR3 is CASSPRGYSDEQFF. CDR3 DNA sequence: TGTGCCAGCTCACCGCGGGGTTACAGTGATGAGCAGTTCTTC.

The chain uses TRBV7-3 and TRBJ1-6, with D perhaps TRBD1 (6 bases). The ends were cut back, 2 bases at V and 3 bases at J, with 8 bases in the middle. Per the germline V gene, CDR1 is SGHTA and CDR2 is FQGTGA. The CDR3 is made up of 15 amino acids. The CDR3: CASSLGGFYNSPLHF. Here the CDR3 DNA reads TGTGCCAGCAGCTTAGGGGGCTTCTATAATTCACCCCTCCACTTT.

The J gene is TRBJ2-6, the V gene TRBV7-9; TRBD1 aligns across 10 bases. After removal of 5 bases from V and 12 bases from J, the junction contained 7 bases not matched to a gene. This CDR3 region has 14 residues. The germline V gene encodes CDR1 SEHNR and CDR2 FQNEAQ (reference sequence). DNA for the CDR3: TGTGCCAGCAGCACTGGACAGGGGGTTTCCGTCCTGACTTTC. Amino acids: CASSTGQGVSVLTF. The variable domain in full, completed from reference TRBV7-9 and TRBJ2-6, reads DTGVSQNPRHKITKRGQNVTFRCDPISEHNRLYWYRQTLGQGPEFLTYFQNEAQLEKSRLLSDRFSAERPKGSFSTLEIQRTEQGDSAMYLCASSTGQGVSVLTFGAGSRLTVL.

This chain connects TRBV19 to TRBJ1-3; D gene unclear. The CDR3 spans 16 residues. V lost 6 bases to trimming and J lost 2 bases, with 17 bases between them. The germline gives CDR1 LNHDA, CDR2 SQIVND (reference sequence). CDR3 loop: CASSQIQSQTGNTIYF. As DNA, the CDR3 is TGTGCCAGTAGCCAGATACAGAGCCAAACTGGAAACACCATATATTTT.

The V gene is TRBV28, the J gene TRBJ2-3; D is unresolved. The germline V and J ends were trimmed by 1 base and 2 bases, with 4 bases remaining between them. The CDR3 covers 13 residues. Germline V gene data show CDR1 as MDHEN and CDR2 as SYDVKM. The CDR3 loop reads CASSLFNTDTQYF. The CDR3 DNA reads as TGTGCCAGCAGTTTATTTAACACAGATACGCAGTATTTT. Complete variable domain (other parts from reference TRBV28 and TRBJ2-3): DVKVTQSSRYLVKRTGEKVFLECVQDMDHENMFWYRQDPGLGLRLIYFSYDVKMKEKGDIPEGYSVSREKKERFSLILESASTNQTSMYLCASSLFNTDTQYFGPGTRLTVL.